This passage covers 18 T cell receptor beta chains from one sample sequenced in a study of cytomegalovirus exposure and HLA in healthy donors (dated by TCRdb to the late 2010s). Libraries came from the immunoSEQ multiplex PCR assay. The multiplex PCR relied on a mix of 60 forward primers for TCR Vbeta segments and 13 reverse primers for TCR Jbeta segments. Sourced from immuneACCESS, this table was stored by TCRdb with only in-frame sequences that have V and J called. A share of the clones is absent; for the studies checked, an unresolved V gene accounts for under half, and the remainder has no known explanation. The sample contains about 130,000 clones, roughly 70% of them found a single time. The ten largest clones add up to about 1.5% of the sample. Material for sequencing was PBMCs. The source is a human donor in good health.

The chain joins TRBV11-3 to TRBJ2-3; D may be TRBD2 (7 bases). V shed 1 base and J shed 4 bases, with 12 bases lying between them. The CDR3 consists of 15 residues. Germline V gives CDR1 SGHNT, CDR2 YENEEA. The CDR3 spells CASSLASGGSDTQYF. The CDR3 DNA follows: TGTGCCAGCAGCTTAGCGTCGGGGGGCTCAGATACGCAGTATTTT.

This rearrangement joins TRBV10-3 to TRBJ2-3; 8 bases map to TRBD2. The CDR3 extends over 16 amino acids. V shed 2 bases and J 1 base; nucleotides not matched to a gene: 5. Germline lookup yields CDR1 ENHRY and CDR2 SYGVKD. CDR3 sequence (DNA): TGTGCCATCAGTGAGCGGGCTAGCGGGCGCACAGATACGCAGTATTTT. Translating it yields CAISERASGRTDTQYF.

The chain combines TRBV5-4 with TRBJ2-7; possibly TRBD2 for D (5 bases). The length of the CDR3 is 16 residues. Between the trimmed V and J ends, which lost 2 bases and 1 base, there was a span of 16 bases. Germline loops: CDR1 SGHNT, CDR2 YYREEE (reference sequence). The CDR3 loop reads CASSFRGRSGSYEQYF. In DNA, the CDR3 is TGTGCCAGCAGCTTCCGCGGCAGGTCGGGGTCCTACGAGCAGTACTTC.

The chain combines TRBV28 with TRBJ1-2; TRBD1 aligns across 9 bases. V lost 4 bases to trimming and J lost 12 bases; unmatched junction nucleotides: 9. Germline values: CDR1 MDHEN, CDR2 SYDVKM. The CDR3 loop spans 13 amino acids. The chain's CDR3 is CASSSTGGLGHTF. In nucleotides, the CDR3 is TGTGCCAGCAGTTCCACAGGGGGCCTAGGCCACACCTTC.

CDR3 protein: CATKEPGQGNTEAFF. CDR3 DNA sequence: TGTGCCACGAAAGAACCGGGACAGGGGAACACTGAAGCTTTCTTT. This chain uses TRBV19 with TRBJ1-1, with 9 nucleotides matching TRBD1. The length of the CDR3 is 15 residues. Germline V gives CDR1 LNHDA, CDR2 SQIVND (reference sequence). With 10 bases clipped from V and 1 base from J, the junction kept 10 bases outside the gene matches. Using reference TRBV19 and TRBJ1-1 for the parts outside the CDR3, the full variable domain is DGGITQSPKYLFRKEGQNVTLSCEQNLNHDAMYWYRQDPGQGLRLIYYSQIVNDFQKGDIAEGYSVSREKKESFPLTVTSAQKNPTAFYLCATKEPGQGNTEAFFGQGTRLTVV.

The rearrangement joins TRBV27 to TRBJ2-2; the D gene is possibly TRBD1 (6 bases). Germline values: CDR1 MNHEY, CDR2 SMNVEV (reference sequence). V lost 5 bases to trimming and J lost 10 bases, with 17 bases between them. CDR3 size: 14 residues. The CDR3 DNA sequence: TGTGCCAGCAGTCCCACAGGGAGCCCAGTGGAGCTGTTTTTT. Protein product: CASSPTGSPVELFF.

The chain uses TRBV18 and TRBJ2-5, with D hard to call. Germline CDR1 reads KGHSH; CDR2 reads LQKENI. The CDR3 sequence is 13 residues long. Between the trimmed V and J ends, which lost 1 base and 1 base, there was a span of 4 bases. For the CDR3, the DNA is TGTGCCAGCTCACCACGGGCCCAAGAGACCCAGTACTTC. It specifies CASSPRAQETQYF.

This clone was detected once. V and J are TRBV29-1 and TRBJ2-7, with a tentative D call TRBD2 (5 bases). The CDR3 runs 11 residues. Germline V gives CDR1 SQVTM, CDR2 ANQGSEA. Trimming removed 7 bases at V and 6 bases at J, with 13 bases between. The chain's CDR3 is CSAESGFEQYF. Here the CDR3 DNA reads TGCAGCGCCGAGTCGGGGTTCGAGCAGTACTTC.

J is TRBJ2-7 and V is TRBV29-1, with 8 bases identical to TRBD1. Germline V gene data show CDR1 as SQVTM and CDR2 as ANQGSEA. This CDR3 comprises 14 residues. The J segment lost 6 bases and the V segment lost 5 bases, leaving 12 bases of the junction unmatched. For the CDR3, the DNA is TGCAGCGTTCGGACAGGGAACTACGGCTCCGAGCAGTACTTC. Its translation is CSVRTGNYGSEQYF.

As for this clone: At one boundary the junction diverges from the germline segment, which might be a read error. This chain uses TRBV20-1 with TRBJ2-1; maybe TRBD1 (5 bases). This CDR3 spans 10 amino acids. CDR1 is DFQATT and CDR2 is SNEGSKA in the germline V gene (reference sequence). The CDR3 DNA sequence: TGCAGTGCTTATCTAGGGGTGCAGCTCTTC. This encodes CSAYLGVQLF.

The chain recombines TRBV4-3 with TRBJ2-5; D remains ambiguous. The CDR3 extends over 18 amino acids. Germline CDR1 reads LGHNA; CDR2 reads YSLEER. V lost 0 bases, J lost 4 bases, and 21 bases lay in between. The CDR3 DNA follows: TGCGCCAGCAGCCAAGATCTGCACACAGTGAACCTTGGAGAGACCCAGTACTTC. Amino acids: CASSQDLHTVNLGETQYF.

The gene calls are TRBV2 and TRBJ2-5; TRBD2 agrees at 16 bases. With 10 bases clipped from V and 4 bases from J, the junction kept 6 bases outside the gene matches. The CDR3 has 15 amino acids. From germline, CDR1 is SNHLY and CDR2 FYNNEI. CDR3 nucleotides: TGTGCCACGGGACTAGCGGGAGGGGTTGGAGAGACCCAGTACTTC. Protein sequence: CATGLAGGVGETQYF.

The chain couples TRBV4-2 to TRBJ2-7; tentatively, D is TRBD2 (6 bases). V lost 2 bases and J 8 bases, leaving 19 bases between the germline ends. Germline CDR1 and CDR2: LGHNA and YNFKEQ. This CDR3 spans 15 amino acids. The CDR3 DNA follows: TGTGCCAGCAGCCAAACGGAGCGGGCCATGGGGAAGCAGTACTTC. Its translation is CASSQTERAMGKQYF.

This clone is a singleton in its sample. The V gene is TRBV19, the J gene TRBJ2-2, with 12 bases matching TRBD2. Germline V gene data show CDR1 as LNHDA and CDR2 as SQIVND (reference sequence). Losses at the gene ends were 3 bases for V and 5 bases for J; bases not matched to a gene: 4. There are 16 residues in the CDR3. This CDR3 reads CASSIRLAGVTGELFF. The CDR3 region has the DNA TGTGCCAGTAGTATTAGACTAGCGGGAGTTACCGGGGAGCTGTTTTTT.

The chain couples TRBV10-3 to TRBJ1-6, with 8 nucleotides matching TRBD1. The ends lost 2 bases at V and 7 bases at J; junction bases unmatched: 1. Germline V gene sequence: CDR1 ENHRY, CDR2 SYGVKD. This CDR3 region has 14 residues. The CDR3 bases are TGTGCCATCAGTGAGACAGGGGGAAATTCACCCCTCCACTTT. Protein: CAISETGGNSPLHF.

This sequence joins TRBV7-9 and TRBJ2-3; no definite D call. Germline V gene data show CDR1 as SEHNR and CDR2 as FQNEAQ (reference sequence). The CDR3 has 12 amino acids. Trimming shortened V by 4 bases and J by 2 bases, and 4 bases separated the two germline ends. This CDR3 is CASSSNTDTQYF. DNA for the CDR3: TGTGCCAGCAGCTCCAACACAGATACGCAGTATTTT.

The V call is TRBV20-1, the J call TRBJ2-3; D is uncertain. Trimming cost V 7 bases and J 1 base, with 6 bases left between them. The CDR3 contains 11 residues. In germline, CDR1 is DFQATT, CDR2 SNEGSKA (reference sequence). The CDR3 loop is CSGLRTDTQYF. The DNA of the CDR3 is TGCAGTGGACTGCGCACAGATACGCAGTATTTT.

This clone was picked up a small number of times. The same CDR3 also results from other DNA sequences found in this sample. The chain carries TRBV18 and TRBJ1-1, with TRBD1 matching 10 bases. Germline V lookup: CDR1 KGHSH, CDR2 LQKENI. With V trimmed by 6 bases and J by 4 bases, 5 bases remained unmatched. The CDR3 loop spans 14 amino acids. For the CDR3, the DNA is TGTGCCAGCTCGCTGGGACAGGGGACCACTGAAGCTTTCTTT. It codes for CASSLGQGTTEAFF. The whole variable domain, filled in from reference TRBV18 and TRBJ1-1, reads NAGVMQNPRHLVRRRGQEARLRCSPMKGHSHVYWYRQLPEEGLKFMVYLQKENIIDESGMPKERFSAEFPKEGPSILRIQQVVRGDSAAYFCASSLGQGTTEAFFGQGTRLTVV.